What follows are 24 T cell receptor beta chains derived from one specimen sequenced in a study of cytomegalovirus exposure and HLA in healthy donors. 13 Jbeta primers and 60 Vbeta primers were used for the PCR. Profiling relied on immunoSEQ multiplex PCR, and the TCRdb table lists in-frame clones only, not all of them. The data contain about 120,000 clones, about 83% of them singletons. Sequenced input: PBMCs. The receptors here all came from a woman in her thirties or forties in good health and CMV-seropositive.

This chain uses TRBV10-2 with TRBJ2-7; 7 bases fit TRBD1. CDR3 length equals 14 residues. J was trimmed by 3 bases and V by 7 bases; bases with no gene match: 9. Germline V gene sequence: CDR1 WSHSY, CDR2 SAAADI. The chain's CDR3 is CASNPQGRSYEQYF. In nucleotides, the CDR3 is TGCGCCAGCAACCCACAGGGGCGTAGCTACGAGCAGTACTTC.

The rearrangement joins TRBV5-1 to TRBJ1-1, with D possibly TRBD1 on 5 matching bases. V was cut by 4 bases and J by 6 bases, with 10 bases left in between. The CDR3 totals 12 residues. Germline V lookup: CDR1 SGHRS, CDR2 YFSETQ. The CDR3 sequence is CASSTTTAEAFF. The DNA of the CDR3 is TGCGCCAGCAGCACTACGACAGCTGAAGCTTTCTTT.

The rearrangement joins TRBV5-4 to TRBJ1-4; 9 bases map to TRBD1. The V segment lost 3 bases and the J segment 6 bases; nucleotides outside the gene matches: 3. The CDR3 is 14 residues long. Germline CDR1 reads SGHNT; CDR2 reads YYREEE (reference sequence). The CDR3 reads CASSSRDRDEKLFF. The CDR3 nucleotides are TGTGCCAGCAGCTCCCGGGACAGGGATGAAAAACTGTTTTTT.

The CDR3 spells CASSLQTGYYGYTF. CDR3 DNA: TGTGCCAGCAGTTTACAGACAGGATACTATGGCTACACCTTC. The chain joins TRBV6-6 to TRBJ1-2; D is perhaps TRBD1 (6 bases). This CDR3 spans 14 amino acids. V was clipped by 4 bases and J by 3 bases, with 12 bases between them. Germline V gene data show CDR1 as MNHNY and CDR2 as SVGAGI (reference sequence).

The V gene is TRBV25-1, the J gene TRBJ1-6; 8 bases are a match to TRBD1. This CDR3 comprises 15 residues. V lost 3 bases to trimming and J lost 9 bases; unmatched junction nucleotides: 7. The germline CDR1 and CDR2 sequences are MGHDK and SYGVNS. CDR3 coding DNA: TGTGCCAGCAGTGACCCCGGACAGGGAAGTTCACCCCTCCACTTT. Amino acid sequence: CASSDPGQGSSPLHF.

The chain recombines TRBV10-3 with TRBJ1-5; 10 positions agree with TRBD1. The CDR3 is made up of 16 amino acids. Germline CDR1 reads ENHRY; CDR2 reads SYGVKD. V was pared by 6 bases and J by 3 bases, with 8 bases of the junction left unmatched. The CDR3, as DNA: TGTGCCATCAGGGCCTCCGGGACAGGGGACAATCAGCCCCAGCATTTT. Translating it yields CAIRASGTGDNQPQHF.

The gene calls are TRBV5-5 and TRBJ1-1; D is undetermined. The germline V gene has CDR1 SGHKS and CDR2 YYEKEE (reference sequence). V was trimmed by 2 bases and J by 0 bases, leaving 5 bases between them. This CDR3 has 13 residues. The CDR3 DNA is TGTGCCAGCAGCTTCCTTATGAACACTGAAGCTTTCTTT. It is translated as CASSFLMNTEAFF.

This clone was picked up a small number of times. V gene TRBV6-1 combines with J gene TRBJ2-1; the match to TRBD2 covers 10 bases. The CDR3 totals 19 residues. From germline, CDR1 is MNHNS and CDR2 SASEGT. Trimming at V came to 2 bases and at J to 5 bases, leaving 15 bases not matched to a gene. The CDR3 loop is CASSERVASGRGPNNEQFF. The CDR3 nucleotides read TGTGCCAGCAGTGAAAGGGTCGCTAGCGGGAGAGGACCGAACAATGAGCAGTTCTTC.

The chain combines TRBV5-7 with TRBJ1-3; D might be TRBD1 (5 bases). TRBV5-7 is flagged as an ORF with uncertain function. The CDR3 is made up of 16 amino acids. The V and J ends lost 5 bases and 0 bases respectively, with 15 bases between them. CDR3 residues: CASRVGGSFSGNTIYF. The CDR3 bases are TGTGCCAGCAGGGTCGGGGGTTCCTTCTCTGGAAACACCATATATTTT.

The chain carries TRBV7-8 and TRBJ2-1; 7 bases agree with TRBD2. Trimming took 3 bases from V and 7 from J; bases not matched to a gene: 3. The CDR3 is 13 residues long. The V gene's germline CDR1 is SGHVS and CDR2 FQNEAQ. CDR3 sequence: CASSFLAANEQFF. The CDR3 coding sequence is TGTGCCAGCAGCTTCCTAGCGGCGAATGAGCAGTTCTTC. Supplemented by reference TRBV7-8 and TRBJ2-1, the full variable domain reads GAGVSQSPRYKVAKRGQDVALRCDPISGHVSLFWYQQALGQGPEFLTYFQNEAQLDKSGLPSDRFFAERPEGSVSTLKIQRTQQEDSAVYLCASSFLAANEQFFGPGTRLTVL.

The rearrangement joins TRBV5-6 to TRBJ1-3; TRBD1 matches 8 bases. The CDR3 is 16 residues long. V was clipped by 4 bases and J by 0 bases; unmatched bases: 6. Germline assignment: CDR1 SGHDT and CDR2 YYEEEE. The CDR3 reads CASSPRGPSSGNTIYF. The CDR3 DNA is TGTGCCAGCAGCCCCAGGGGGCCGAGCTCTGGAAACACCATATATTTT.

The rearrangement uses TRBV4-1 and TRBJ2-1; D perhaps matches TRBD2 (6 bases). Germline CDR1 MGHRA, CDR2 YSYEKL. CDR3 size: 12 residues. Trimming shortened V by 0 bases and J by 12 bases, and 9 bases separated the two germline ends. The CDR3 bases are TGCGCCAGCAGCCAAGATCGGGGGTCGCAGTTCTTC. As protein: CASSQDRGSQFF.

This chain uses TRBV19 with TRBJ2-2, with 7 bases identical to TRBD2. The junction had 12 bases not matched to a gene; V was cut back by 10 bases and J by 7 bases. The germline CDR1 and CDR2 sequences are LNHDA and SQIVND (reference sequence). This CDR3 is built from 14 residues. The CDR3 DNA reads TGTGCCACCTCCTATGGGGGAGGGCGCGGGGAGCTGTTTTTT. This encodes CATSYGGGRGELFF. The complete variable domain, with remaining parts taken from reference TRBV19 and TRBJ2-2, reads DGGITQSPKYLFRKEGQNVTLSCEQNLNHDAMYWYRQDPGQGLRLIYYSQIVNDFQKGDIAEGYSVSREKKESFPLTVTSAQKNPTAFYLCATSYGGGRGELFFGEGSRLTVL.

V and J are TRBV4-2 and TRBJ2-7, with D tentatively TRBD1 (6 bases). Looked up from germline, CDR1 is LGHNA and CDR2 is YNFKEQ. Trimming shortened V by 3 bases and J by 2 bases, and 11 bases separated the two germline ends. This CDR3 contains 14 residues. The CDR3, as DNA: TGTGCCAGCAGCCAGTATGGGACAACCTACGAGCAGTACTTC. Protein: CASSQYGTTYEQYF.

This clone was seen once. The CDR3 sequence: CATRWGEWNYGYTF. CDR3 nucleotides: TGTGCCACCAGGTGGGGGGAGTGGAACTATGGCTACACCTTC. V gene TRBV6-5 combines with J gene TRBJ1-2; D is possibly TRBD1 (5 bases). Germline V gives CDR1 MNHEY, CDR2 SVGAGI. This CDR3 is built from 14 residues. V gave up 10 bases and J gave up 2 bases, with 17 bases separating them.

V gene TRBV19 combines with J gene TRBJ2-2; the D is unclear. V was shortened by 3 bases and J by 5 bases, with 10 bases between the two germline ends. Germline CDR1 reads LNHDA; CDR2 reads SQIVND (reference sequence). CDR3 length: 14 amino acids. CDR3 nucleotide sequence: TGTGCCAGTAGTATTCTGGGCTCGACCGGGGAGCTGTTTTTT. It specifies CASSILGSTGELFF.

This clone showed up just once. This rearrangement joins TRBV19 to TRBJ1-2; a weak D match, TRBD1 (5 bases). The ends were cut back, 2 bases at V and 6 bases at J, with 7 bases in the middle. The CDR3 runs to 12 residues. The germline V gene has CDR1 LNHDA and CDR2 SQIVND (reference sequence). CDR3 amino acids: CASSISGDGYTF. In DNA form, the CDR3 reads TGTGCCAGTAGTATATCGGGGGATGGCTACACCTTC.

V and J are TRBV6-4 and TRBJ2-2, with D possibly matching TRBD2 (6 bases). Trimming left V 2 bases short and J 6 bases short, with 13 bases between. The CDR3 consists of 15 residues. Germline-derived CDR1 and CDR2 are MRHNA and SNTAGT. The CDR3 bases are TGTGCCAGCAGTGACAGGGGACTTGGGTCCGGGGAGCTGTTTTTT. Translation: CASSDRGLGSGELFF.

The V gene is TRBV10-2, the J gene TRBJ2-1; 15 bases are shared with TRBD2. Germline CDR1 and CDR2: WSHSY and SAAADI. V was pared by 7 bases and J by 7 bases, with 5 bases of the junction left unmatched. The CDR3 has 15 amino acids. This chain's CDR3 is CASTRGLAGGNEQFF. The CDR3 DNA reads as TGCGCCAGCACCAGAGGACTAGCGGGAGGGAATGAGCAGTTCTTC.

The V gene is TRBV5-4, the J gene TRBJ1-1; no firm D call. V lost 4 bases and J lost 1, with 5 bases in between. This CDR3 comprises 12 residues. The germline V gene has CDR1 SGHNT and CDR2 YYREEE (reference sequence). For the CDR3, the DNA is TGTGCCAGCAGCCGACAGAACACTGAAGCTTTCTTT. The encoded protein is CASSRQNTEAFF.

This clone was counted once. V and J are TRBV6-5 and TRBJ2-3, with TRBD1 matching over 9 bases. Trimming took 2 bases from V and 4 from J; bases not matched to a gene: 4. This CDR3 contains 15 residues. Germline-derived CDR1 and CDR2 are MNHEY and SVGAGI. The CDR3 nucleotides are TGTGCCAGCAGTTACGGGACAGGGAATGCAGATACGCAGTATTTT. It is translated as CASSYGTGNADTQYF.

This clone is a singleton in its sample. V gene TRBV19 combines with J gene TRBJ2-2; 14 positions agree with TRBD2. J lost 5 bases, V lost 7 bases, and 12 bases had no gene match. There are 18 residues in the CDR3. From germline, CDR1 is LNHDA and CDR2 SQIVND (reference sequence). The CDR3 sequence: CASIRQGGLAGGTGELFF. Here the CDR3 DNA reads TGTGCCAGTATTAGACAGGGTGGACTAGCGGGAGGAACCGGGGAGCTGTTTTTT.

The chain links TRBV30 to TRBJ1-2; D remains unclear. Germline CDR1 is GTSNPN and CDR2 is SVGIG (reference sequence). The V gene lost 0 bases and the J gene lost 5 bases, with 4 bases spanning the gap. The CDR3 extends over 11 amino acids. CDR3 sequence: CAWSVLYGYTF. The CDR3 coding sequence is TGTGCCTGGAGTGTTCTGTATGGCTACACCTTC.

This chain links TRBV27 with TRBJ1-2; TRBD1 is a possible D gene (5 bases). The CDR3 is 12 amino acids. Trimming stripped 2 bases from V and 6 bases from J, with 7 bases between. Looked up from germline, CDR1 is MNHEY and CDR2 is SMNVEV (reference sequence). The CDR3: CASSLQGNGYTF. CDR3 bases: TGTGCCAGCAGTTTACAGGGTAATGGCTACACCTTC.